What follows is one TCR beta chain and its context. These data originate in a study of blood T cell repertoires in COVID-19. Study in general: Samples taken during acute and convalescent COVID-19 were collected in the United States, Italy and Spain. In each case, the material was cDNA or gDNA derived from T cells, B-cell-depleted T cells, or PBMCs.

Methods used by the authors: Scientists estimated how many nucleated cells there were by amplifying reference gene primers. Measured with immunoSEQ multiplex PCR; TCRdb has only the in-frame clones, and not every one. Clone size and the V and J calls come from that table; the DNA yielded D and trimming. The data show about 140,000 clones, about 90% seen once. The sequenced sample was peripheral blood. The origin of this receptor is an older woman with acute or convalescent COVID-19.

CDR3 nucleotides: TGTGCCAGCTCACCAGACAATAGCAATCAGCCCCAGCATTTT. Translated: CASSPDNSNQPQHF. The chain has TRBV18 and TRBJ1-5; D gene unclear. The CDR3 runs to 14 residues. Between the trimmed V and J ends, which lost 2 bases and 0 bases, there was a span of 5 bases. Per the germline V gene, CDR1 is KGHSH and CDR2 is LQKENI.